What follows describes a single T cell receptor beta chain. Its antigen is currently not known. The record has no base qualities; no much larger clone is one base away. This record comes from a study of cytomegalovirus exposure and HLA in healthy donors (dated by TCRdb to between 2016 and 2019). Notes on the research overall: An earlier analysis of roughly 500 of the donors reported 250 to 300 Gb of sequence data and more than 90 million unique TCR beta sequences from 150 million to 200 million T cells. An early release that covered about 600 HLA-typed donors contained around 330 gigabases of sequencing data and 85 million to 100 million unique TCR sequences. Of the roughly 430 genotyped donors, around 81% fell in the genetic ancestry cluster associated with self-reported Caucasian donors. The aim of the study was to test whether cataloging public T cell receptors could identify signatures of past pathogen exposure. Using immunosequencing, the study profiled T cell repertoires from 666 subjects and related those repertoires to cytomegalovirus serostatus. A separate validation cohort of roughly 110 different subjects was used in addition to the approximately 670-subject first cohort. To predict cytomegalovirus infection status, the study combined high-throughput TCR immunosequencing, statistical association of individual TCRs with disease status, and machine learning. A later analysis re-examined previously published TCR beta repertoires from several hundred donors and added high-resolution HLA genotyping to investigate patterns of TCR occurrence. Rather than drawing on any new phenotypic data, the later analysis identified candidate immune exposures from TCR beta sequences and the way those sequences occurred across donors. To decide whether each TCR beta V gene segment behaved as functional or pseudogenic, an earlier analysis of over 500 of the donors relied on high-throughput TCR beta sequencing. Donor age, sex, ethnicity and CMV serostatus were collected together with the repertoire data. A later genetic analysis took genome-wide SNP genotypes for about 55% of the roughly 670 donors and used that subset as a discovery cohort. Every discovery cohort repertoire had been produced on one sequencing platform. HLA typing covered class I and class II loci at four-digit resolution. The number of typed donors differed by locus: about 629-640 for A, B, C, DRB1 and DQB1; about 520 for DQA1; some 610 for DPA1; and about 470 for DPB1. Roughly five DR-DQ haplotypes were handled as single units for association and clustering because linkage in the cohort was strong. Among some 400 genotyped donors of the cohort, an average of about 240,000 unique TCR beta nucleotide sequences was sequenced per donor, of which 15% to 20% were non-productive. General study outcomes and caveats: In a later analysis, HLA-associated TCR beta chains were found to be more clonally expanded and to have lower generation probabilities than equally common non-associated chains. The presence/absence analyses assumed that sequencing depth was roughly uniform across donors, and that assumption may not be true. Linkage disequilibrium might explain the correlated functional status among segregating V segments, but an unknown experimental factor could not be excluded. While some public TCRs were present in many individuals, most TCR sequences turned up only very rarely across donors. In this cohort, only TCR beta chains were sequenced, and detectable features were limited by the absence of alpha or paired-chain data. A later analysis reported that several top co-occurrence clusters appeared linked to parvovirus B19, influenza, CMV and Epstein-Barr virus. The only immune exposure information available for the cohort was CMV serostatus. In vitro tests confirmed that a few of the cytomegalovirus-associated TCR beta chains recognize cytomegalovirus antigens. In a later analysis, the rate of TCR association differed among HLA loci, with DRB1 alleles having the most associated TCRs and HLA-C alleles having the fewest. Assigning TCR associations to individual alleles was difficult when HLA alleles, especially DR and DQ, strongly co-occurred. In an earlier analysis of several hundred of the donors, most TCR beta V segments were observed in productive rearrangements about 87% or about 30% of the time, broadly matching IMGT annotations. A later genetic analysis reported fewer N-insertions in productive TCRs among donors in an Asian-associated ancestry cluster than the roughly 670-donor mean. Most CMV-associated TCR beta chains appeared to be HLA-restricted in a later analysis, and the HLA associations seemed to be driven largely by CMV exposure. A further reported finding was that TCR beta sequences accurately predicted the HLA-A and HLA-B alleles for most subjects in the first cohort. Because counts were too low, 15 to 20 rarely observed V segments, including chromosome 9 orphons, were excluded from the earlier analysis of several hundred of the donors. Cytomegalovirus status was reported to be diagnosed by the classifier with high specificity and sensitivity in both the original and validation cohorts. An association between a missense DCLRE1C variant and V-gene and J-gene trimming of TCR beta chains was found in a later genetic analysis and replicated in an independent cohort. HLA typing was unavailable for some donors at each locus, so association tests used only the typed subset. Because the 87-base-pair reads could not distinguish some IMGT-functional V segments, including TRBV6-2 and TRBV6-3, those segments were excluded. According to the authors, the approach could potentially be generalized to other disease states and immunological phenotypes. A cluster of highly shared sequence variants was judged likely to represent a technical artifact of the sequencing pipeline. A later analysis associated 16,951 TCR beta sequences with specific HLA alleles at a false discovery rate of 0.05. The study listed approximately 150 TCR beta chains as associated with cytomegalovirus.

The cohort was made up of about 670 healthy bone marrow donors. All cohort members were sampled while nominally healthy, although unrecorded immune exposures were likely present. CMV serostatus was positive for 250 to 300 and negative for about 55% of the roughly 670 cohort members, and was not recorded for this donor. A peripheral blood sample was collected from each donor, and TCR beta sequencing was performed on peripheral blood mononuclear cells. The Qiagen DNeasy Blood Extraction Kit was used to extract genomic DNA from the blood cell samples. V loses 1 base, J loses 6 bases, and the germline ends lie 6 bases apart. The CDR3, cysteine through phenylalanine, is 12 amino acids long. The sequence is cut down to CDR3 DNA, 36 bases in frame from base 1. The germline V gene (reference sequence) gives CDR1 as SEHNR and CDR2 as FQNEAQ. The library was made by the immunoSEQ multiplex PCR assay. For the multiplex PCR, a mixture combining 60 forward primers for TCR Vbeta segments and 13 reverse primers for TCR Jbeta segments was used. The CDR3 region of rearranged TCR beta genes was amplified from genomic DNA by a multiplex PCR assay. The Illumina HiSeq System was used to sequence the amplified TCR beta libraries as 87-base-pair reads. The study's own analysis went as follows. Across the 640 or so repertoires, a later analysis counted 60 million to 90 million unique TCR beta chains, roughly 11 million of which were shared by at least two donors. A nearest-neighbor algorithm error-corrected the raw reads and collapsed the reads into unique sequences, merging closely related sequences to remove PCR and sequencing errors. CDR3 sequences were aligned to IMGT reference sequences to assign V, D and J gene segments. For a sequence to be retained, at least a six-nucleotide match to both a V gene segment and a J gene segment was required. Rearrangements were classified as productive when the CDR3 lacked stop codons and remained in frame with V and J, and all other rearrangements were classified as non-productive. Following IMGT convention, CDR3 was defined as the stretch from the second conserved V-encoded cysteine up to the conserved J-encoded phenylalanine. Sequences without an unambiguous match to a single V gene segment were excluded from the earlier analysis of a few hundred of the donors. An earlier analysis of approximately 590 of the donors called V segments functional above 56.7% productive rearrangements and segregating when the between-donor standard deviation exceeded 5%. A statistical classification framework was built to diagnose cytomegalovirus status from the catalog of TCR beta chain sequences. In a later analysis, V and J genes were assigned by comparing TCR nucleotide sequences against IMGT/GENE-DB human TR gene sequences. In a later analysis, CDR3 sequences and most-parsimonious VDJ recombination scenarios were assigned using the TCRdist pipeline. In a later analysis, each TCR beta chain was defined by its CDR3 amino acid sequence together with its V-gene family, and reads without a unique V-gene family were excluded. To address suspected cross-contamination and a sequencing artifact, a later analysis removed approximately 600 highly shared, low-generation-probability nucleotide sequences. A later analysis calculated a clonal expansion index for each public chain from normalized within-repertoire ranks of inferred template counts. In a later analysis, generation probabilities were computed with a VDJ recombination model fitted to out-of-frame rearrangements, and the resulting probabilities were checked against IGoR. In a later analysis, hypergeometric tests were used to score TCR-TCR, TCR-HLA and TCR-CMV co-occurrence, with a repertoire-size bias correction applied to TCR pairs. In a later analysis, false discovery rates were estimated by permuting HLA or CMV assignments 20 times. In a later analysis, co-occurring TCRs were grouped using DBSCAN, and TCRdist sequence similarity was added for clustering within HLA-allele-positive subsets. Repertoires with fewer than 30,000 or more than 120,000 public chains, plus five repertoires with anomalous nucleotide sharing, were excluded from co-occurrence clustering. The immuneACCESS repertoire file appears here via TCRdb, limited to in-frame rearrangements. These files lack a portion of the clones; in checked studies, under half of the deficit traces to unresolved V genes, and the cause of the others is not known. That table gives V, J and clone size, and the DNA gave D and trimming. The sample yields about 82,000 clones; 70% to 80% were counted once. About an eighth of the sample is taken by the ten largest.

This TCR derives from a human donor in good health. Recombination linked TRBV7-9 to TRBJ1-1; a weak D assignment points to TRBD1 (6 bases agree). The sample consisted of PBMCs. This receptor carries the CDR3 CASSLEGAEAFF. DNA sequence: TGTGCCAGCAGCTTAGAGGGGGCTGAAGCTTTCTTT.